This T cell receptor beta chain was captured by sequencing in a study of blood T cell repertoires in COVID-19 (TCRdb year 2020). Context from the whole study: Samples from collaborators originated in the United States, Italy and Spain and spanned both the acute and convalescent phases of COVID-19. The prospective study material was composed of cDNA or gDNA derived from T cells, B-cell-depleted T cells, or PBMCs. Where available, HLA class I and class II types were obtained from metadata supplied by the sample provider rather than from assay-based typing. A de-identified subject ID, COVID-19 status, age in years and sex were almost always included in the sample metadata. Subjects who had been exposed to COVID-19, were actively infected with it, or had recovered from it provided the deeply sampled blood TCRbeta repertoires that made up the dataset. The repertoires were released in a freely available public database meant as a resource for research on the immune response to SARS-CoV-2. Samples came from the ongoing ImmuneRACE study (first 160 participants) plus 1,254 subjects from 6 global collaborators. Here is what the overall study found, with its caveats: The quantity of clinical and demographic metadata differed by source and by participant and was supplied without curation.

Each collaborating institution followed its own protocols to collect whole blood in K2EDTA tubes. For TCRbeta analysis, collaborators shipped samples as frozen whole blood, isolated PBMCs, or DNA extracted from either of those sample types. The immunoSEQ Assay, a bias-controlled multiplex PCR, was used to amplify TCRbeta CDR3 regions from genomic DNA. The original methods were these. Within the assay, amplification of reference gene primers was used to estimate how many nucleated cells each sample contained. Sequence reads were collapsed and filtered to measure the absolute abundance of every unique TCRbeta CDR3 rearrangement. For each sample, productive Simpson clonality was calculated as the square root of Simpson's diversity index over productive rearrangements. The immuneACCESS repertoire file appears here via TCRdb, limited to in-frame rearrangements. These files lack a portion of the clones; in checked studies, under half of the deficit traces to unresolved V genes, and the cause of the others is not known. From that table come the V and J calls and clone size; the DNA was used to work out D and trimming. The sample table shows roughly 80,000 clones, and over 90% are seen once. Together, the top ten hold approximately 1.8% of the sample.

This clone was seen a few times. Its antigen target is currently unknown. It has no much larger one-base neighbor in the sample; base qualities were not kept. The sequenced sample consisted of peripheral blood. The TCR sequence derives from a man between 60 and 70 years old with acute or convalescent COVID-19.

The nucleotide sequence is TGTGCCAGCAGTTTTCGGGGTAACTATGGCTACACCTTC. Its protein is CASSFRGNYGYTF. The chain couples TRBV27 to TRBJ1-2; the D gene assignment is ambiguous. The trim is 3 bases for V and 1 base for J, with a gap of 6 bases between the germline ends. From a lookup of the germline V gene (reference sequence), CDR1 and CDR2 are MNHEY and SMNVEV. Spanning cysteine to phenylalanine, the CDR3 consists of 13 amino acids. Only the CDR3 DNA is retained, 39 bases long and in frame from the first base.